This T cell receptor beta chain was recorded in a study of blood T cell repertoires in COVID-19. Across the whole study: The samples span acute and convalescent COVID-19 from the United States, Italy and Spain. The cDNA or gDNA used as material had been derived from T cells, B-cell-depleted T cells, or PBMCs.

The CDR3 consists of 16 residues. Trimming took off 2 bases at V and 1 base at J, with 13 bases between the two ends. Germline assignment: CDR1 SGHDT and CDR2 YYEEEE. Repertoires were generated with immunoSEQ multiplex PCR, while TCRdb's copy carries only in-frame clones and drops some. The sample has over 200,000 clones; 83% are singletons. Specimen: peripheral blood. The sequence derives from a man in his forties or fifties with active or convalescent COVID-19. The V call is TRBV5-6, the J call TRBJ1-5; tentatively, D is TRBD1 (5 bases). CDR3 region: CASSFGRGRSNQPQHF. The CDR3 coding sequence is TGTGCCAGCAGCTTTGGACGGGGGAGAAGCAATCAGCCCCAGCATTTT.